What follows is one T cell receptor (beta chain) and its context. There is no known antigen for this receptor. One base away there is no much larger clone; base qualities are not given. This entry is derived from a study of beta chain features in type 1 diabetes (dated by TCRdb to between 2017 and 2018). Turning to the overall study: Mean age, gender distribution, total cell number and subset yield did not differ between patients and healthy donors. A total of 100 million to 110 million sorted cells were examined across all samples, and a strong correlation was observed between cell number per subset and RNA yield. In the study, recently diagnosed type 1 diabetes patients and matched healthy donors were compared on the TCRB repertoires of their sorted circulating CD4+ T cell subsets. Regulatory and stem cell-like memory subsets were isolated from only 8 patients and about 8 healthy donors, whereas naive and central memory subsets came from all 30 or so donors.

Each donor gave one peripheral blood draw, around 0.12 L on average, collected into heparinised tubes. A BD FACSAria II was used to sort naive, central memory, regulatory and stem cell-like memory CD4+ T cells with a panel that included CD45RO, CCR7, CD25, CD127, CD95 and CD27. A purity above 95% was achieved for all sorted populations. PBMCs were isolated immediately by Lymphoprep density gradient centrifugation and stained directly without culture. Samples were stained and sorted in pairs, with one healthy donor and one patient per experiment, so that batch effects were minimized. The High Capacity cDNA Reverse Transcription Kit was used to reverse transcribe all of the isolated RNA, meaning that expressed TCRB transcripts were what got sequenced. Naive, central memory and regulatory T cell samples underwent deep immunoSEQ sequencing, averaging approximately 3.5 million total reads per sample. Sorted cells were lysed in RLT buffer, and RNA was extracted using DNase-treated RNeasy Micro or Mini kits according to cell number. To prevent cross-contamination, every cell subset was processed on its own, while patient and healthy donor samples were processed together. TCRB sequences were amplified from cDNA with the immunoSEQ multiplex PCR, producing 87-bp fragments spanning the CDR3 region. Amplicons were sequenced on the Illumina HiSeq platform. Under the source paper's analysis protocol: Synthetic template baselines were used to correct PCR bias computationally, reads within Hamming distance 2 were collapsed, and singletons that could not be merged were discarded. Reads were aligned against IMGT to assign V, D and J genes, CDR3 length and insertions or deletions at six rearrangement sites. Within each subset, clonotype counts were normalized to sorted cell number, and only after that were true diversity and Gini coefficients computed with the tcR R package. Repertoire sharing was quantified using the overlap coefficient calculated on TCRB nucleotide sequences. As a proxy for the pre-selection repertoire, out-of-frame TCRB sequences from naive cells were analyzed. TCRdb mirrors the immuneACCESS table, restricted to in-frame sequences. Some clones are absent from its copies; in checked studies, under half trace to an unresolved V gene, and the reason for the others is unknown. The D gene and trimming were derived from the DNA, and the V and J assignments and clone size from that table. Here the sample has around 690,000 clones; around an eighth occur a single time. The biggest ten clones account for more than 0.095% of the sample.

What the work shows at the level of the full study, not this receptor alone: In all four CD4+ subsets, TCRB CDR3 length was moderately but significantly shorter in type 1 diabetes patients. PCR might favor shorter templates, but patient and control samples were amplified and corrected together, so any skew would affect both groups equally. Only small numbers of individuals were included in the HLA sub-analyses, which left unresolved whether HLA type had any influence on TCRB rearrangement. Because cDNA was sequenced instead of genomic DNA, highly expressing activated cells could be over-represented, though the groups showed no difference in activation or CD3 levels. At VDJ recombination sites, patients with type 1 diabetes made fewer insertions and deleted more nucleotides, a pattern implying thymic rearrangement abnormalities. Naive, central memory and regulatory TCRB repertoires appeared to be more similar among patients than among healthy donors.

From the cysteine through the phenylalanine, the CDR3 covers 17 amino acids. This entry keeps only the CDR3 DNA: 51 bases, framed from base 1. V lost 3 bases and J lost 0 bases, and the count of bases not matched to a germline gene is 7. Taken from the germline V gene (reference sequence), the CDR1 and CDR2 loops are MNHEY and SMNVEV. Sequenced: naive CD4+ T cells from blood. The cell subset or site label for this specimen denotes: true naive CD4+ T cells. This TCR was recovered from a man aged 25-45 years with type 1 diabetes. The chain is encoded by TRBV27 joined to TRBJ2-4; 8 bases in between match TRBD1. The sequenced DNA is TGTGCCAGCAGTTTCCCGGACAGGGATCTAGCCAAAAACATTCAGTACTTC. Protein translation: CASSFPDRDLAKNIQYF.